This TCR beta chain comes out of a study of vaccination effects on CD4 cells after COVID-19. The CDR3 has 16 residues. V lost 3 bases, J lost 0 bases, and 8 bases stayed unmatched. CDR1 DFQATT and CDR2 SNEGSKA come from the germline V gene (reference sequence). Libraries were prepared by immunoSEQ multiplex PCR; TCRdb keeps only in-frame clonotypes and omits some of them. The sample yields about 61,000 clones, roughly 72% seen once. The ViraFEST assay expanded antigen-specific CD4+ T cells with viral peptide pools before sequencing. With approximately 9 days of culture completed, CD4+ T cells were isolated. Participants were vaccinated with two doses of either the BNT162b2 or mRNA-1273 vaccine. Comments on this clone: What it recognizes is unknown.

Sequencing was performed on CD4+ T cells from PBMCs cultured with HCoV-229E spike peptides, taken after COVID-19 vaccination. The V and J genes are TRBV20-1 and TRBJ1-1, with TRBD1 matching over 9 bases. The sequence was collected from a human donor who received a COVID-19 vaccine. CDR3 DNA: TGCAGTGCTAGTTTCCCGGACAGGGGTCTGAACACTGAAGCTTTCTTT. This translates into CSASFPDRGLNTEAFF.